The source of this T cell receptor (beta chain) is a study of shared clonotypes between healthy human individuals. Turning to this clone: Its antigen is currently unknown.

Study-level findings and limits: Clonotype sharing among donors was expected to depend on sequencing depth. Investigators collected only blood, and repertoires in tissues likely differ.

Only in-frame clones appear in the TCRdb table, and some are missing; sequencing was by immunoSEQ multiplex PCR. The table shows about 110,000 clones, with about 70% occurring only once. Each donor was a Caucasian adult residing in Nashville, Tennessee. CD45RO+ cells plus CCR7-negative CD45RA+ TemRA cells formed CD8 memory. The source is a woman in her thirties in good health. Sequencing used memory CD8+ T cells sorted from blood. The sample's subset: CD45RO+ cells pooled with CCR7-negative TemRA cells.

In nucleotides, the CDR3 is TGTGCCAGCACCGATCCATGGAAGTCTGATGGCTACACCTTC. Its translation: CASTDPWKSDGYTF. This chain connects TRBV28 to TRBJ1-2; D not resolved. Germline CDR1 reads MDHEN; CDR2 reads SYDVKM. Trimming removed 7 bases at V and 6 bases at J, with 18 bases between. The CDR3 has 14 residues.